These 29 T cell receptor beta chains originate from one sample sequenced in a study of early T cells in non-severe SARS-CoV-2 infection. MiXCR, applied by TCRdb to the 5' RACE reads, yields one record per CDR3 protein. Of about 66,000 distinct CDR3 sequences in the sample, roughly 21% were seen once. The sample consisted of whole blood, taken at baseline. All receptors derive from an adult who was a healthcare worker with PCR-confirmed SARS-CoV-2 infection or an uninfected control (not recorded which).

The chain joins TRBV9 to TRBJ2-3; possible D gene TRBD2, 5 bases. The CDR3 consists of 13 residues. Per germline, CDR1 SGDLS and CDR2 YYNGEE. V gave up 0 bases and J gave up 4 bases, with 6 bases separating them. CDR3 amino acids: CASSVAGADTQYF. CDR3 DNA: TGTGCCAGCAGCGTAGCCGGGGCAGATACGCAGTATTTT.

Only a few counts were recorded for this clonotype. This sequence joins TRBV20-1 and TRBJ1-2; D gene unclear. Between the trimmed V and J ends, which lost 0 bases and 12 bases, there was a span of 11 bases. CDR3 size: 11 residues. Germline V lookup: CDR1 DFQATT, CDR2 SNEGSKA (reference sequence). Here the CDR3 DNA reads TGCAGTGCTAGAGACCAGCCTACGAACACCTTC. Protein: CSARDQPTNTF.

There are a few counts of this clonotype. The rearrangement links TRBV12-3 or TRBV12-4 to TRBJ2-5, with TRBD1 as a possible D gene (5 bases). The CDR3 is 15 residues long. V lost 0 bases and J 7 bases, leaving 15 bases between the germline ends. CDR3 nucleotide sequence: TGTGCCAGCAGTTTAGCACTGACAGACCACCGGACCCAGTACTTC. Its translation is CASSLALTDHRTQYF.

The chain carries TRBV5-1 and TRBJ1-6; D uncertain. The germline gives CDR1 SGHRS, CDR2 YFSETQ. V was trimmed by 0 bases and J by 10 bases, leaving 8 bases between them. The CDR3 runs 13 residues. Here the CDR3 reads CASSLVERSPLHF. As DNA, the CDR3 is TGCGCCAGCAGCTTGGTAGAAAGGTCACCCCTCCACTTT.

This clonotype was found a few times. This chain uses TRBV12-3 or TRBV12-4 with TRBJ2-2, with 9 bases identical to TRBD1. The CDR3 extends over 16 amino acids. The V and J ends lost 4 bases and 4 bases, in that order; junction bases with no gene match: 7. The CDR3 loop is CASSSPGTGPTGELFF. In DNA, the CDR3 is TGTGCCAGCAGTTCTCCCGGGACAGGGCCCACCGGGGAGCTGTTTTTT.

This clonotype has just a few counts. The rearrangement uses TRBV4-1 and TRBJ2-5, with 9 nucleotides matching TRBD1. This CDR3 spans 15 amino acids. Germline assignment: CDR1 MGHRA and CDR2 YSYEKL. The junction had 7 bases not matched to a gene; V was cut back by 4 bases and J by 4 bases. CDR3 sequence reads: CASSLQGAVRETQYF. The DNA of the CDR3 is TGCGCCAGCAGCCTACAGGGGGCGGTAAGAGAGACCCAGTACTTC.

This clonotype turned up a few times. The rearrangement joins TRBV4-1 to TRBJ2-7, with D perhaps matching TRBD1 (6 bases). The CDR3 sequence is 16 residues long. Trimming pared 1 base from V and 1 base from J, leaving 14 bases between. The germline V gene encodes CDR1 MGHRA and CDR2 YSYEKL. In nucleotides, the CDR3 is TGCGCCAGCAGCCAAGCTTCCGGGACAACTTCCTACGAGCAGTACTTC. It specifies CASSQASGTTSYEQYF.

The V and J genes are TRBV3-1 and TRBJ2-5; D is perhaps TRBD1 (5 bases). CDR1 and CDR2 (germline): LGHDT, YNNKEL (reference sequence). Trimming removed 1 base at V and 2 bases at J, with 8 bases between. This CDR3 region has 14 residues. The CDR3 loop reads CASSQARQQETQYF. As DNA, the CDR3 is TGTGCCAGCAGCCAAGCGAGACAGCAAGAGACCCAGTACTTC.

The chain is built from TRBV12-3 or TRBV12-4 and TRBJ2-5, with TRBD2 as a possible D gene (7 bases). The V end was cut by 5 bases, the J end by 2 bases, with 18 bases between. The CDR3 is 16 amino acids. The CDR3 bases are TGTGCCAGCAGTCCGTTCGCGGGGGCGTCACAAGAGACCCAGTACTTC. Protein: CASSPFAGASQETQYF.

Regarding this clonotype: One junction end does not reproduce the germline sequence, and a read error may be involved. This chain joins TRBV10-3 and TRBJ2-5; D gene uncertain. This CDR3 contains 11 residues. Germline lookup yields CDR1 ENHRY and CDR2 SYGVKD. The CDR3 region has the DNA TGTGCCATCGGTGAACCAGAGACCCAGTACTTC. Residues: CAIGEPETQYF.

The genes are TRBV7-2 and TRBJ2-1, with 10 bases that match TRBD2. CDR1 SGHTA and CDR2 FQGNSA come from the germline V gene. The V and J ends lost 4 bases and 4 bases, in that order; junction bases with no gene match: 7. The CDR3 length is 16 residues. The CDR3: CASSSGTSGIYNEQFF. The CDR3 nucleotides are TGTGCCAGCAGCTCAGGAACTAGCGGGATATACAATGAGCAGTTCTTC.

This chain uses TRBV7-6 with TRBJ2-2; D call uncertain. This CDR3 region has 14 residues. In germline, CDR1 is SGHVS, CDR2 FNYEAQ. Trimming cost V 5 bases and J 0 bases, with 7 bases left between them. The CDR3 DNA sequence: TGTGCCAGCAGCCAACAGCCGAACACCGGGGAGCTGTTTTTT. It is translated as CASSQQPNTGELFF.

This clonotype was counted at least ten times. The V and J genes are TRBV20-1 and TRBJ2-5; unclear D gene. V lost 7 bases and J lost 5, with 11 bases in between. CDR1 is DFQATT, CDR2 SNEGSKA, per germline (reference sequence). CDR3 length: 11 amino acids. The CDR3 DNA reads as TGCAGTGTTGGCCCCCCGGAGACCCAGTACTTC. Its translation: CSVGPPETQYF.

V usage is TRBV7-3 and J usage is TRBJ2-5, with D possibly matching TRBD1 (7 bases). Trimming left V 2 bases short and J 2 bases short, with 12 bases between. Germline assignment: CDR1 SGHTA and CDR2 FQGTGA. The CDR3 loop spans 15 amino acids. CDR3 region: CASSLQGGRQETQYF. CDR3 bases: TGTGCCAGCAGCTTACAGGGGGGTCGGCAAGAGACCCAGTACTTC.

This rearrangement joins TRBV20-1 to TRBJ1-3; the D is unclear. Germline assignment: CDR1 DFQATT and CDR2 SNEGSKA (reference sequence). The CDR3 is 15 amino acids. The germline V and J ends were trimmed by 0 bases and 0 bases, with 9 bases remaining between them. CDR3 residues: CSARERVGSGNTIYF. In nucleotides, the CDR3 is TGCAGTGCTAGAGAGAGAGTCGGCTCTGGAAACACCATATATTTT.

This clonotype was detected ten times or more. This CDR3 is CAWTLLGNTIYF. Here the CDR3 DNA reads TGTGCCTGGACTCTCCTCGGAAACACCATATATTTT. The chain joins TRBV30 to TRBJ1-3; no clear D gene. Between the trimmed V and J ends, which lost 4 bases and 4 bases, there was a span of 8 bases. CDR3 length equals 12 residues. From germline, CDR1 is GTSNPN and CDR2 SVGIG (reference sequence).

The chain combines TRBV6-6 with TRBJ2-1; 11 positions agree with TRBD2. The germline CDR1 and CDR2 sequences are MNHNY and SVGAGI (reference sequence). The V segment lost 2 bases and the J segment 9 bases; nucleotides outside the gene matches: 12. The CDR3 sequence is 17 residues long. In nucleotides, the CDR3 is TGTGCCAGCAGTTACCCCTTAGCGGGGGGGTTCATCGGTGAGCAGTTCTTC. Translated, it gives CASSYPLAGGFIGEQFF.

Remarks on this clonotype: The missing conserved phenylalanine or tryptophan at the end of this CDR3 makes a read error likely. The DNA is left out, because the CDR3 cannot be placed on it with certainty; the CDR3 is given as TCRdb lists it. The rearrangement links TRBV10-3 to TRBJ2-1; the D call in the table, TRBD1, was not verified against the DNA. Both ends counted, the CDR3 spans 12 residues. Germline CDR1 reads ENHRY; CDR2 reads SYGVKD. CDR3 residues: CAISEAPGTDLI.

This clonotype was counted at least ten times. The rearrangement uses TRBV7-9 and TRBJ1-6; 7 bases align to TRBD1. Germline loops: CDR1 SEHNR, CDR2 FQNEAQ (reference sequence). With V trimmed by 8 bases and J by 9 bases, 10 bases remained unmatched. CDR3 length: 14 amino acids. CDR3 nucleotides: TGTGCCAGCGGAGCAATACAGGGGACTTCACCCCTCCACTTT. It encodes CASGAIQGTSPLHF.

This clonotype was seen many times. The V and J genes are TRBV2 and TRBJ2-5; 7 bases agree with TRBD2. The V gene end was trimmed by 6 bases and the J gene end by 5 bases; junction bases not matched to a gene: 3. Germline V lookup: CDR1 SNHLY, CDR2 FYNNEI. This CDR3 has 12 residues. The CDR3 coding sequence is TGTGCCAGCAGCGTAGCGGGCGAGACCCAGTACTTC. Residues: CASSVAGETQYF.

J is TRBJ2-3 and V is TRBV18; 7 bases align to TRBD2. In germline, CDR1 is KGHSH, CDR2 LQKENI. The CDR3 runs to 12 residues. Trimming cost V 2 bases and J 9 bases; bases outside gene matches: 2. Here the CDR3 reads CASSPAGETQYF. CDR3 sequence (DNA): TGTGCCAGCTCACCAGCGGGGGAAACGCAGTATTTT.

The V call is TRBV4-1, the J call TRBJ2-7; 7 nucleotides align to TRBD2. The length of the CDR3 is 16 residues. Germline trimming cut 3 bases from V and 1 base from J; bases unmatched to any gene: 9. In germline, CDR1 is MGHRA, CDR2 YSYEKL. The CDR3 reads CASSQNPSGASYEQYF. The CDR3 DNA reads TGCGCCAGCAGCCAGAATCCCAGCGGGGCGTCCTACGAGCAGTACTTC.

This chain uses TRBV7-8 with TRBJ2-7, with 8 bases aligning to TRBD1. Trimming cost V 0 bases and J 4 bases; bases outside gene matches: 5. Germline CDR1 is SGHVS and CDR2 is FQNEAQ. There are 15 residues in the CDR3. This CDR3 is CASSLAGQGPYEQYF. The CDR3 DNA reads as TGTGCCAGCAGCTTAGCTGGACAGGGACCTTACGAGCAGTACTTC.

The V call is TRBV5-1, the J call TRBJ2-1, with unresolved D. Trimming removed 7 bases from V and 0 bases from J, with 14 bases in between. This CDR3 has 15 amino acids. From germline, CDR1 is SGHRS and CDR2 YFSETQ. CDR3 protein: CASGLKFSSYNEQFF. CDR3 coding DNA: TGCGCCAGCGGGCTCAAATTTAGCTCCTACAATGAGCAGTTCTTC.

The rearrangement links TRBV9 to TRBJ1-4, with unresolved D. V dropped 0 bases and J dropped 3 bases, with 12 bases sitting between them. Germline V gene sequence: CDR1 SGDLS, CDR2 YYNGEE. The CDR3 is made up of 16 amino acids. CDR3 protein: CASSVDGGSPNEKLFF. The CDR3 DNA sequence: TGTGCCAGCAGCGTAGATGGCGGCAGTCCTAATGAAAAACTGTTTTTT.

This clonotype came up a few times. The chain recombines TRBV13 with TRBJ1-1; TRBD1 agrees at 9 bases. Germline CDR1 and CDR2: PRHDT and FYEKMQ (reference sequence). The CDR3 is 18 residues long. V lost 5 bases and J lost 3; bases outside the gene matches: 16. In DNA, the CDR3 is TGTGCCAGCAGCCGACTTAGCGGACAGGGGTATGAGGACACTGAAGCTTTCTTT. It codes for CASSRLSGQGYEDTEAFF.

This clonotype was recorded a few times. In DNA, the CDR3 is TGTGCCAGCAGCCCAGGTCGGGTCGGTGAAGCTTTCTTT. It yields the protein CASSPGRVGEAFF. The V gene is TRBV11-2, the J gene TRBJ1-1; D gene uncertain. This CDR3 is 13 amino acids long. The V and J ends lost 5 bases and 7 bases respectively, with 14 bases between them. Per germline, CDR1 SGHAT and CDR2 FQNNGV.

Many counts were recorded for this clonotype. The chain uses TRBV12-3 or TRBV12-4 and TRBJ2-3; no clear D gene. V was trimmed by 1 base and J by 5 bases, leaving 1 base between them. The CDR3 sequence is 11 residues long. The CDR3 DNA reads as TGTGCCAGCAGTTTAGGAGATACGCAGTATTTT. Translated, it gives CASSLGDTQYF.

The gene calls are TRBV7-9 and TRBJ1-1, with D possibly TRBD1 on 5 matching bases. This CDR3 is built from 13 residues. Germline loops: CDR1 SEHNR, CDR2 FQNEAQ (reference sequence). The V gene lost 5 bases and the J gene lost 4 bases, with 11 bases spanning the gap. CDR3 DNA: TGTGCCAGCAGCCTTGAAAGGGGCACTGAAGCTTTCTTT. Encoded protein: CASSLERGTEAFF.